These T cell receptor beta chains were read from a single sample in a study of T cells in Graves' hyperthyroidism and ophthalmopathy. TCRdb reprocessed the multiplex PCR reads with MiXCR, giving one entry per CDR3 protein. The table includes about 350,000 distinct CDR3 sequences, approximately 14% detected once. What was sequenced was blood. The origin of the receptors is a woman aged 55-75 years with Graves' ophthalmopathy. The CDR3 runs from the conserved cysteine through the conserved F or W. Each record gives: D gene, clone size, J gene, V gene, CDR3 DNA, CDR3 protein. A D gene is named only where the DNA matches it firmly. Clone size is given for some rows only: seen once, a few or many times, or a class if the clone is expanded.

TRBD1 | few | TRBJ2-4 | TRBV11-3 | TGTGCCAGCAGCGCCCAGGGACAGACAAACATTCAGTACTTC | CASSAQGQTNIQYF
TRBD1 | many | TRBJ1-1 | TRBV12-3/TRBV12-4 | TGTGCCAGCAGTATGACAGGGGGCGTTACTGAAGCTTTCTTT | CASSMTGGVTEAFF
- | - | TRBJ2-7 | TRBV6-1 | TGTGCCAGCAGTCTTCGACAGAGGTACGAGCAGTACTTC | CASSLRQRYEQYF
- | many | TRBJ2-7 | TRBV12-3/TRBV12-4 | TGTGCCAGCAGTTCCCACGGGATAGCCTACGAGCAGTACTTC | CASSSHGIAYEQYF
- | many | TRBJ2-1 | TRBV12-3/TRBV12-4 | TGTGCCAGCAGTTCCCGGGGAACTAATGAGCAGTTCTTC | CASSSRGTNEQFF
- | few | TRBJ2-7 | TRBV19 | TGTGCCAGTAGTAGCTGGGACTTCTCCTACGAGCAGTACTTC | CASSSWDFSYEQYF
- | - | TRBJ1-6 | TRBV28 | TGTGCCAGCAAAGGGGGGAGCTCCTATAATTCACCCCTCCACTTT | CASKGGSSYNSPLHF
- | - | TRBJ1-6 | TRBV7-9 | TGTGCCAGCAGCTCCGGACCGGAGGTAGGGCAATTGACCCTCCACTTT | CASSSGPEVGQLTLHF
- | many | TRBJ2-6 | TRBV4-1 | TGCGCCAGCAGCCACCCGAGGGGGACCCTGACTTTC | CASSHPRGTLTF
TRBD2 | few | TRBJ2-5 | TRBV5-1 | TGCGCCAGCAGCTTGTTGGCGATAGCGGGAGATCGAGGGACCCAGTACTTC | CASSLLAIAGDRGTQYF
- | few | TRBJ1-5 | TRBV12-3/TRBV12-4 | TGTGCCAGCAGTTTAGGGCAGGGGTTCGCTCAGCCCCAGCATTTT | CASSLGQGFAQPQHF
TRBD2 | many | TRBJ2-1 | TRBV20-1 | TGCAGTGCTATCGATCGGGGGGGAAGTTACAATGAGCAGTTCTTC | CSAIDRGGSYNEQFF
TRBD1 | many | TRBJ2-1 | TRBV7-3 | TGTGCCAGCAGCTTCCGGGACAGTAACAATGAGCAGTTCTTC | CASSFRDSNNEQFF
- | - | TRBJ1-3 | TRBV5-4 | TGTGCCAGCAGCTTGGGGACAGCCGGAAACACCATATATTTT | CASSLGTAGNTIYF
- | - | TRBJ2-3 | TRBV24-1 | TGTGCCACCAGTGATTTTCCAGGGGGGGTGGATACGCAGTATTTT | CATSDFPGGVDTQYF
TRBD2 | many | TRBJ2-7 | TRBV27 | TGTGCCAGCAGCACGTGGCGGGAGTACCGCTACGAGCAGTACTTC | CASSTWREYRYEQYF
TRBD2 | few | TRBJ2-2 | TRBV10-2 | TGCGCCAGCAGAACTTCTAGCGGGGCCACCGGGGAGCTGTTTTTT | CASRTSSGATGELFF
- | few | TRBJ1-2 | TRBV19 | TGTGCCAGTAGCCAGGGACGGTTTTATGGCTACACCTTC | CASSQGRFYGYTF
- | few | TRBJ1-2 | TRBV28 | TGTGCCAGCAGCTCGCTCGAAGGGTATGGCTACACCTTC | CASSSLEGYGYTF
- | - | TRBJ1-6 | TRBV12-3/TRBV12-4 | TGTGCCAGCCATCCTAAGGGAGGGAATTCACCCCTCCACTTT | CASHPKGGNSPLHF
- | many | TRBJ1-1 | TRBV28 | TGTGCCAGCGCGCGGGGATACACTGAAGCTTTCTTT | CASARGYTEAFF
TRBD2 | many | TRBJ2-5 | TRBV7-9 | TGTGCCAGCAGCACGACTAGCAGGCTCCAAGAGACCCAGTACTTC | CASSTTSRLQETQYF
- | - | TRBJ2-7 | TRBV7-3 | TGTGCCAGCAGCCCCAAGACGGGTTCTCGGGAGCAGTACTTC | CASSPKTGSREQYF
TRBD1 | many | TRBJ2-1 | TRBV5-5 | TGTGCCAGCAGCTCACGACCCCCGGGACAGGCCTCCTACAATGAGCAGTTCTTC | CASSSRPPGQASYNEQFF
- | - | TRBJ1-6 | TRBV9 | TGTGCCAGCAGCGTAGGGGGGATGACCTCCTATAATTCACCCCTCCACTTT | CASSVGGMTSYNSPLHF
- | - | TRBJ1-1 | TRBV6-1 | TGTGCCAGCAGTGCCCGCTGGAACACTGAAGCTTTCTTT | CASSARWNTEAFF
TRBD2 | - | TRBJ2-7 | TRBV7-2 | TGTGCCAGCAGCCCCCAGGTAGCGGGAGGCTACGAGCAGTACTTC | CASSPQVAGGYEQYF
TRBD2 | many | TRBJ2-7 | TRBV6-1 | TGTGCCAGCACTTCCCTAGCGGAGGCCTACGAGCAGTACTTC | CASTSLAEAYEQYF
- | many | TRBJ1-1 | TRBV20-1 | TGCAGTGCCCCGAAGGTCGGGAGAGGAGCTGAAGCTTTCTTT | CSAPKVGRGAEAFF
TRBD2 | many | TRBJ2-1 | TRBV13 | TGTGCCAGCAGCTTAAGAGCGGGAGGCACCTACAATGAGCAGTTCTTC | CASSLRAGGTYNEQFF
TRBD2 | many | TRBJ2-1 | TRBV5-1 | TGCGCCAGCCCGTGGTTTGGGCTAGCGGCTTACAATGAGCAGTTCTTC | CASPWFGLAAYNEQFF
- | - | TRBJ2-5 | TRBV2 | TGTGCCAGCAGTGTTTTTTCCCAAGAGACCCAGTACTTC | CASSVFSQETQYF
- | many | TRBJ1-2 | TRBV5-1 | TGCGCCAGCAGCTTGGTCAGGAACTATGGCTACACCTTC | CASSLVRNYGYTF
TRBD2 | many | TRBJ2-7 | TRBV7-2 | TGTGCCAGCAGCTTAGACGAACTAGCGGTAGTCTACGAGCAGTACTTC | CASSLDELAVVYEQYF
- | many | TRBJ2-7 | TRBV5-6 | TGTGCCAGCAGCTTGAGGGGGAGATACGAGCAGTACTTC | CASSLRGRYEQYF
- | many | TRBJ2-1 | TRBV11-1 | TGTGCCAGCAGCTTCGGCCTTCTTGGTGGGAATGAGCAGTTCTTC | CASSFGLLGGNEQFF
TRBD2 | - | TRBJ2-2 | TRBV15 | TGTGCCACCAGCAGAGTCCCCGGGACTAGCCCGAACACCGGGGAGCTGTTTTTT | CATSRVPGTSPNTGELFF
- | - | TRBJ2-5 | TRBV5-5 | TGTGCCAGCAGCTTGGCGTCGGGGCATAGGGAGACCCAGTACTTC | CASSLASGHRETQYF
TRBD2 | many | TRBJ2-7 | TRBV12-3/TRBV12-4 | TGTGCCAGCAGTTGGAGGACTAGCGGGAGAAGCGAGCAGTACTTC | CASSWRTSGRSEQYF
- | many | TRBJ2-5 | TRBV7-6 | TGTGCCAGCAGCCCACGGGTTCTCGGCGGGTTCCAAGAGACCCAGTACTTC | CASSPRVLGGFQETQYF
- | few | TRBJ2-2 | TRBV3-1 | TGTGCCAGTGAGGGTCGGGGCGGGGAGCTGTTTTTT | CASEGRGGELFF
- | many | TRBJ2-3 | TRBV5-5 | TGTGCCAGCAGATTGCGCGGCCCAGCCGCGGATACGCAGTATTTT | CASRLRGPAADTQYF
TRBD2 | many | TRBJ2-5 | TRBV7-2 | TGTGCCAGCAGCTTAGATAGCGGGAGATGGGAGACCCAGTACTTC | CASSLDSGRWETQYF
- | once | TRBJ2-1 | TRBV29-1 | TGCAGCGTTGTATGGGGGGATGAGCAGTTCTTC | CSVVWGDEQFF
- | few | TRBJ2-1 | TRBV9 | TGTGCCAGCAGCCCAGGCGGTAGCGCCTCCTCCTACAATGAGCAGTTCTTC | CASSPGGSASSYNEQFF
- | - | TRBJ1-3 | TRBV19 | TGTGCCAGCAGCTCCGGGACACTTCTCTCTGGAAACACCATATATTTT | CASSSGTLLSGNTIYF
TRBD2 | - | TRBJ2-1 | TRBV20-1 | TGCAGTGCTAGAGATAGGCCGAGAGCTAGCGGGAGGGAATACAATGAGCAGTTCTTC | CSARDRPRASGREYNEQFF
- | many | TRBJ2-1 | TRBV29-1 | TGCAGCGTTGAAGCTGGACTTCGGGGAAAAGAGTTCTTC | CSVEAGLRGKEFF
- | - | TRBJ1-4 | TRBV2 | TGTGCCAGCAGTTCCACCAAAGGGCCAACTAATGAAAAACTGTTTTTT | CASSSTKGPTNEKLFF
- | many | TRBJ2-1 | TRBV3-1 | TGTGCCAGCAGTTTAACCGCTACATCCTACAATGAGCAGTTCTTC | CASSLTATSYNEQFF
- | many | TRBJ2-7 | TRBV11-2 | TGTGCCAGCAGCTTAGACAGTAGTGAGCAGTACTTC | CASSLDSSEQYF
- | few | TRBJ2-1 | TRBV19 | TGTGCCAGTAGTATTGAAGGACAGAAATACAATGAGCAGTTCTTC | CASSIEGQKYNEQFF
- | many | TRBJ2-7 | TRBV7-9 | TGTGCCAGCAGCTTAGAGGCAACCGGGACGGGTATGGACGAGCAGTACTTC | CASSLEATGTGMDEQYF
TRBD1 | - | TRBJ2-7 | TRBV7-9 | TGTGCCAGCAGCTCCAATCCCGGGACAGGGGACACCTACGAGCAGTACTTC | CASSSNPGTGDTYEQYF
TRBD1 | many | TRBJ2-7 | TRBV6-1 | TGTGCCAGCAGACCAGCGACAGGGGCCTACGAGCAGTACTTC | CASRPATGAYEQYF
TRBD2 | - | TRBJ2-5 | TRBV29-1 | TGCAGTGTCCGGGGCGGGAGTGGGGAGACCCAGTACTTC | CSVRGGSGETQYF
TRBD1 | many | TRBJ2-7 | TRBV19 | TGTGCCAGTAGCGTCAGGGGGCTTGAGCAGTACTTC | CASSVRGLEQYF
TRBD1 | few | TRBJ2-5 | TRBV13 | TGTGCCAGCAGCCCCGCGGGACAGGGAGGGCAAGAGACCCAGTACTTC | CASSPAGQGGQETQYF
TRBD2 | many | TRBJ2-7 | TRBV11-2 | TGTGCCAGCAGCTCCAACCGGGACTACTCCTACGAGCAGTACTTC | CASSSNRDYSYEQYF
- | few | TRBJ1-2 | TRBV9 | TGTGCCAGCAGCGTATCAGGGGCGAGTGGCTACACCTTC | CASSVSGASGYTF